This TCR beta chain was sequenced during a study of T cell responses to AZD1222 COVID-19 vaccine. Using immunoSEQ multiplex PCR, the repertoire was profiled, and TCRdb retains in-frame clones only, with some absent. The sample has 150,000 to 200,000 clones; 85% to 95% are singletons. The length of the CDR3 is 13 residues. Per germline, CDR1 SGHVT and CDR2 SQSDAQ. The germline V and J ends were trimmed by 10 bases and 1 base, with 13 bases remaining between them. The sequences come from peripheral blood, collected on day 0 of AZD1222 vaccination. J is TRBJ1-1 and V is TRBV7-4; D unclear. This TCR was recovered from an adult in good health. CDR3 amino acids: CATGRFKNTEAFF. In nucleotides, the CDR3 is TGTGCCACAGGACGGTTCAAGAACACTGAAGCTTTCTTT.